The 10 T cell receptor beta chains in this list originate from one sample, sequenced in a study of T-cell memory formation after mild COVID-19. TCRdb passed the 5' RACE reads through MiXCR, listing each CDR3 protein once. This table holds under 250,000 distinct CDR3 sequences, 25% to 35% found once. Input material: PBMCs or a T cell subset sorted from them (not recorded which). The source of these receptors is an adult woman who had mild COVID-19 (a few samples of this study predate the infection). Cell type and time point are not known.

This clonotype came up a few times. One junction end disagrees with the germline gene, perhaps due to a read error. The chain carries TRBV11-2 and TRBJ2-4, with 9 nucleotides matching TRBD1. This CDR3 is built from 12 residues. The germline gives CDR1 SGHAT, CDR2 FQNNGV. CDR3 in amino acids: CASSLRGQGMDF. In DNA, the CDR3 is TGTGCCAGCAGCTTAAGGGGACAGGGCATGGACTTC.

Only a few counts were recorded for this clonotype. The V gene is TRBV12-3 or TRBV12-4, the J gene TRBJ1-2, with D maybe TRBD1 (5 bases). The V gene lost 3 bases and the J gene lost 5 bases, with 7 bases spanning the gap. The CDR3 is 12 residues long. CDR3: CASSFWGYGYTF. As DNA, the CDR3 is TGTGCCAGCAGTTTTTGGGGGTATGGCTACACCTTC.

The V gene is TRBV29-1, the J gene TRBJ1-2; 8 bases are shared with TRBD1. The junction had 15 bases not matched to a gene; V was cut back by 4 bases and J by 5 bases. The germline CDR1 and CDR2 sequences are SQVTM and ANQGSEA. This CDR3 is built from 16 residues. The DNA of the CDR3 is TGCAGCGTTGGCGGGGCTCTCAGGGGGCGGAATTATGGCTACACCTTC. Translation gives CSVGGALRGRNYGYTF.

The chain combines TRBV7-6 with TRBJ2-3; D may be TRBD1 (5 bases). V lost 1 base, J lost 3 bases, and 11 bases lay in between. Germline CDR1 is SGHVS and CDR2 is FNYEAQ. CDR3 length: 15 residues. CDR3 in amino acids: CASSLEGRATDTQYF. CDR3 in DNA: TGTGCCAGCAGCTTAGAGGGCAGGGCGACAGATACGCAGTATTTT.

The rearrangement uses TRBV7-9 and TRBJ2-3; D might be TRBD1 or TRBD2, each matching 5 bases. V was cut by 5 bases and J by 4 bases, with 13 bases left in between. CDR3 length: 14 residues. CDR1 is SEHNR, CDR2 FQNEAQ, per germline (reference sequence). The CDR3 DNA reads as TGTGCCAGCAGCCCCCCCCGGGGCGCAGATACGCAGTATTTT. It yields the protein CASSPPRGADTQYF.

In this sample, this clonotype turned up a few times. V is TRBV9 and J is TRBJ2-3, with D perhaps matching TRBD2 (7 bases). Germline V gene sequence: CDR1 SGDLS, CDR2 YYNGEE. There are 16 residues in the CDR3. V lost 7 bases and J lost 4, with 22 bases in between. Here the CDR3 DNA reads TGTGCCAGCTCCGAGGAGGGGGGGCTCCCGTCAGATACGCAGTATTTT. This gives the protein CASSEEGGLPSDTQYF.

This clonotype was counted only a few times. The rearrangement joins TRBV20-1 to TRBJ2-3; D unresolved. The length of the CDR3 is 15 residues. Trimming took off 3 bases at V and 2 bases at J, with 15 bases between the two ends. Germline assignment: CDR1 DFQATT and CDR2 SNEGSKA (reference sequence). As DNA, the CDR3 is TGCAGTGCTAGCTCTGCGGATATCCCCACAGATACGCAGTATTTT. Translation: CSASSADIPTDTQYF.

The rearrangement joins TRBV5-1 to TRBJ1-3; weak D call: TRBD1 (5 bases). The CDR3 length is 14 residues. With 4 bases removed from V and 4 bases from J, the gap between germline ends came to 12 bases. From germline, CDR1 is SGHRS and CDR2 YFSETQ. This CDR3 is CASSNGAGGNTIYF. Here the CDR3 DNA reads TGCGCCAGCAGCAACGGGGCAGGGGGAAACACCATATATTTT.

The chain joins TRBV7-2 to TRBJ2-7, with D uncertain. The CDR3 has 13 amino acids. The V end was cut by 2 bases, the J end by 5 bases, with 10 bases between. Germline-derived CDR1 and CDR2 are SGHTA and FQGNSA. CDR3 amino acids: CASSLSNGDEQYF. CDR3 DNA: TGTGCCAGCAGCTTATCAAACGGAGACGAGCAGTACTTC.

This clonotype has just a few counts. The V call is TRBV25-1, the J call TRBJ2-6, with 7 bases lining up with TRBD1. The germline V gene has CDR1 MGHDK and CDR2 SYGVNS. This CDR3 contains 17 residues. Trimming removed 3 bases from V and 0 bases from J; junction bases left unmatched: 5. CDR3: CASSDPTGPSGANVLTF. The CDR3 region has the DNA TGTGCCAGCAGTGACCCGACAGGGCCCTCTGGGGCCAACGTCCTGACTTTC.